This T cell receptor beta chain was identified during a study of OX40 agonist ivuxolimab in advanced cancers. Overall study context: From roughly 23 to 85 years was the age range, with a mean of around 56 years, and roughly 83% were male.

TCRdb keeps only in-frame clones here, not all; method: immunoSEQ multiplex PCR. The sample yields about 45,000 clones, roughly 93% seen once. Autoimmune disease history or systemic immunosuppression disqualified patients. The CDR3 has 15 amino acids. Trimming took 3 bases from V and 7 from J, leaving 16 bases between them. Germline assignment: CDR1 MDHEN and CDR2 SYDVKM. As to this clone: Its antigen is undetermined.

Study-level findings and limits: In general, CD8+ T cells held more expanded clones than CD4+ did, on average. Some patients who did not respond also had low normalized T-cell clonal expansion.

This sequence joins TRBV28 and TRBJ2-1; unclear D gene. This TCR came from an adult with an advanced solid tumor such as melanoma, head and neck, liver or kidney cancer. The source material was CD4+ or CD8+ T cells sorted from blood, sampled in a trial of the OX40 agonist ivuxolimab. The CDR3 nucleotides are TGTGCCAGCAGTTTGGCGGCCCCCCTTTGGAATGAGCAGTTCTTC. It encodes CASSLAAPLWNEQFF.